The present T cell receptor (beta chain) was sequenced within a study of identical twins. This clonotype was seen more than once but under ten times. The antigen remains undetermined. The CDR3 spans 19 residues. Germline V gene sequence: CDR1 MNHEY, CDR2 SMNVEV (reference sequence). V lost 3 bases to trimming and J lost 0 bases; unmatched junction nucleotides: 11. The study, taken as a whole, reports: Out-of-frame alpha sequences shared by twins showed excess low generation probability. Part of the zero-insertion signal could reflect confounding by invariant MAIT and iNKT cells. Fewer insertions were carried by abundant cord blood beta clonotypes, but none was seen in memory repertoires.

Unique molecular identifiers were in the cDNA, with template-switch universal primer binding. TCRdb processed the 5' RACE reads anew with MiXCR; each CDR3 protein has one entry. In the table there are around 370,000 distinct CDR3 sequences, 8.5% to 10% of which are singletons. The sequence was collected from a woman in her fifties or sixties in good health. Sequenced material: naive T cells sorted from blood. The J gene is TRBJ2-1, the V gene TRBV27; 10 positions agree with TRBD2. The CDR3 DNA sequence: TGTGCCAGCAGTTTGGGGTTCAAGAGCGGGAGGGCCTCCTACAATGAGCAGTTCTTC. Its protein product is CASSLGFKSGRASYNEQFF.